This TCR beta chain was profiled in a study of T cells in women clearing cervical HPV infection. Study conclusions and caveats: Cases carried less TRBV6-7 than controls: roughly 0.11% versus 0.16%.

Each participant carried one incident cervical HPV16 infection only. With regard to this clone: Its matching antigen is unknown. A read error may produce the germline difference seen at one junction end. The observed sequence ends 3 residues before the CDR3 terminus, with the missing tail filled in from the germline J gene.

Clones were sequenced by immunoSEQ multiplex PCR, and TCRdb holds only the in-frame ones, with some missing. Its clone listing holds some 40,000 clones. The CDR3 extends over 13 amino acids. Germline CDR1 is SSHAT and CDR2 is FNYEAQ (reference sequence). The sequence was obtained from a woman aged 18 to 75 with a cervical HPV16 infection that either progressed to CIN3+ or cleared (not recorded which). Specimen: blood buffy coat. The chain uses TRBV7-7 and TRBJ2-3; D perhaps matches TRBD1 (6 bases). The chain's CDR3 is CASSFGTTDTQYF. The DNA read from the CDR3 is TGTGCTAGCAGCTTCGGGACAACGGATACG.